The 2 T cell receptor beta chains reported below all come from one sample, sequenced in a study of shared clonotypes between healthy human individuals. The repertoire was sequenced with immunoSEQ multiplex PCR; TCRdb's copy has only in-frame clones and lacks some. The sample contains roughly 2.1 million clones, 85% to 95% of which appear only once. Naive CD8 cells were CD45RO-negative, positively selected for CCR7, excluding terminally differentiated effector memory CD45RA+ cells. Sequenced material: naive CD8+ T cells from PBMCs. All receptors derive from a man between 18 and 35 years old in good health. Some clones in this sample may be carry-over from other donors' samples.

The chain uses TRBV4-1 and TRBJ2-5, with D maybe TRBD2 (6 bases). Trimming stripped 0 bases from V and 5 bases from J, with 13 bases between. CDR3 length equals 15 residues. The germline V gene encodes CDR1 MGHRA and CDR2 YSYEKL. The CDR3: CASSQDLREAETQYF. The DNA for the CDR3 is TGCGCCAGCAGCCAAGATTTAAGGGAGGCGGAGACCCAGTACTTC.

The V call is TRBV5-4, the J call TRBJ2-1; D ambiguous. This CDR3 is 14 amino acids long. V was shortened by 4 bases and J by 3 bases, with 11 bases between the two germline ends. Looked up from germline, CDR1 is SGHNT and CDR2 is YYREEE (reference sequence). CDR3: CASSQKFDYNEQFF. As DNA, the CDR3 is TGTGCCAGCAGCCAGAAATTCGACTACAATGAGCAGTTCTTC. Full variable domain (remainder filled in from reference TRBV5-4 and TRBJ2-1): ETGVTQSPTHLIKTRGQQVTLRCSSQSGHNTVSWYQQALGQGPQFIFQYYREEENGRGNFPPRFSGLQFPNYSSELNVNALELDDSALYLCASSQKFDYNEQFFGPGTRLTVL.